The entry below gives a single TCR beta chain sequence along with its context. The V gene lost 4 bases and the J gene lost 5 bases, with 21 bases spanning the gap. The CDR3 contains 16 residues. Per germline, CDR1 SGHTA and CDR2 FQGNSA. PCR primers comprised 60 Vbeta and 13 Jbeta primers. Using immunoSEQ multiplex PCR, the repertoire was profiled, and TCRdb retains in-frame clones only, with some absent. The sample lists roughly 150,000 clones; roughly 85% were seen once. The sample is drawn from a study of cytomegalovirus exposure and HLA in healthy donors. The chain uses TRBV7-2 and TRBJ2-7; D ambiguous. Sequenced material: PBMCs. This receptor was identified in a man younger than 45 in good health and CMV-seronegative. The CDR3 loop is CASSSRFNTALDEQYF. The CDR3 bases are TGTGCCAGCAGCTCCCGGTTCAATACAGCTCTGGACGAGCAGTACTTC.